Listed here are 10 T cell receptor beta chains from one sample, sequenced in a study of blood T cell repertoires in COVID-19. Clones were sequenced by immunoSEQ multiplex PCR, and TCRdb holds only the in-frame ones, with some missing. The sample lists 90,000 to 100,000 clones; roughly 87% were seen once. The sample taken for sequencing was peripheral blood. The receptors originated from a woman aged 55 to 70 with COVID-19, enrolled during active disease.

CDR3 protein: CASSPPTGTGGGQPQHF. The CDR3 nucleotides read TGTGCCAGCAGCCCACCTACGGGGACAGGGGGCGGGCAGCCCCAGCATTTT. The chain is built from TRBV28 and TRBJ1-5, with 12 bases that match TRBD1. Germline assignment: CDR1 MDHEN and CDR2 SYDVKM. This CDR3 comprises 17 residues. V was clipped by 6 bases and J by 7 bases; unmatched bases: 13.

This chain joins TRBV7-2 and TRBJ2-5; 9 bases fit TRBD1. V trimming: 4 bases; J trimming: 5 bases; junction bases outside the gene matches: 8. Germline V gives CDR1 SGHTA, CDR2 FQGNSA. This CDR3 contains 15 residues. The DNA for the CDR3 is TGTGCCAGCAGCTCCCCCGGACAGGGGAGGGAGACCCAGTACTTC. Protein product: CASSSPGQGRETQYF.

The rearrangement joins TRBV30 to TRBJ2-1, with a possible D match to TRBD1 (7 bases). The CDR3 has 14 residues. V lost 1 base and J 3 bases, leaving 10 bases between the germline ends. Germline loops: CDR1 GTSNPN, CDR2 SVGIG (reference sequence). The CDR3 DNA is TGTGCCTGGAGTGCCAGGGGGGTCTACAATGAGCAGTTCTTC. Protein sequence: CAWSARGVYNEQFF.

The chain has TRBV19 and TRBJ1-5; TRBD1 matches at 8 bases. Trimming removed 9 bases from V and 2 bases from J; junction bases left unmatched: 9. The V gene's germline CDR1 is LNHDA and CDR2 SQIVND (reference sequence). The length of the CDR3 is 15 residues. The DNA for the CDR3 is TGTGCCAGCAAGAGGACAGGGACCGGCAATCAGCCCCAGCATTTT. Its protein product is CASKRTGTGNQPQHF.

The chain has TRBV5-1 and TRBJ1-3, with D hard to call. With 4 bases removed from V and 4 bases from J, the gap between germline ends came to 18 bases. This CDR3 contains 16 residues. Germline CDR1 and CDR2: SGHRS and YFSETQ. In DNA form, the CDR3 reads TGCGCCAGCAGCGCGAACCCTGCCGGTGCCGGAAACACCATATATTTT. As protein: CASSANPAGAGNTIYF.

V usage is TRBV6-2 or TRBV6-3 and J usage is TRBJ2-1; D is possibly TRBD2 (5 bases). V was pared by 0 bases and J by 4 bases, with 16 bases between. CDR1 is MNHEY and CDR2 is SVGEGT in the germline V gene. The CDR3 runs 17 residues. The CDR3 bases are TGTGCCAGCAGTTACTCTATCCAGGACTCTCTATACAATGAGCAGTTCTTC. It translates to CASSYSIQDSLYNEQFF.

This rearrangement joins TRBV6-5 to TRBJ1-4, with D possibly TRBD1 on 5 matching bases. The germline V gene has CDR1 MNHEY and CDR2 SVGAGI. This CDR3 comprises 15 residues. V was clipped by 7 bases and J by 0 bases, with 12 bases between them. In DNA, the CDR3 is TGTGCCAGCACCGTCTCGGGGGCAACTAATGAAAAACTGTTTTTT. It encodes CASTVSGATNEKLFF.

The V call is TRBV5-1, the J call TRBJ2-7, with 9 bases aligning to TRBD1. Trimming removed 4 bases from V and 0 bases from J; junction bases left unmatched: 8. This CDR3 is built from 16 residues. Germline V gene sequence: CDR1 SGHRS, CDR2 YFSETQ. The CDR3: CASSPRGDRASYEQYF. In DNA form, the CDR3 reads TGCGCCAGCAGCCCCAGAGGGGACAGGGCCTCCTACGAGCAGTACTTC. Supplemented by reference TRBV5-1 and TRBJ2-7, the full variable domain reads KAGVTQTPRYLIKTRGQQVTLSCSPISGHRSVSWYQQTPGQGLQFLFEYFSETQRNKGNFPGRFSGRQFSNSRSEMNVSTLELGDSALYLCASSPRGDRASYEQYFGPGTRLTVT.

The rearrangement joins TRBV27 to TRBJ1-5, with 12 bases that match TRBD1. Germline-derived CDR1 and CDR2 are MNHEY and SMNVEV (reference sequence). The ends lost 7 bases at V and 5 bases at J; junction bases unmatched: 12. The CDR3 has 17 residues. The CDR3, as DNA: TGTGCCAGCATCAACCACTCGGGACAGGGGGCGTATCAGCCCCAGCATTTT. Protein sequence: CASINHSGQGAYQPQHF.

This sequence joins TRBV7-2 and TRBJ2-7; D is possibly TRBD2 (6 bases). Trimming stripped 1 base from V and 6 bases from J, with 10 bases between. CDR3 length equals 13 residues. CDR1 and CDR2 (germline): SGHTA, FQGNSA. CDR3 region: CASSLGPGGEQYF. CDR3 nucleotides: TGTGCCAGCAGCTTAGGCCCCGGGGGCGAGCAGTACTTC.